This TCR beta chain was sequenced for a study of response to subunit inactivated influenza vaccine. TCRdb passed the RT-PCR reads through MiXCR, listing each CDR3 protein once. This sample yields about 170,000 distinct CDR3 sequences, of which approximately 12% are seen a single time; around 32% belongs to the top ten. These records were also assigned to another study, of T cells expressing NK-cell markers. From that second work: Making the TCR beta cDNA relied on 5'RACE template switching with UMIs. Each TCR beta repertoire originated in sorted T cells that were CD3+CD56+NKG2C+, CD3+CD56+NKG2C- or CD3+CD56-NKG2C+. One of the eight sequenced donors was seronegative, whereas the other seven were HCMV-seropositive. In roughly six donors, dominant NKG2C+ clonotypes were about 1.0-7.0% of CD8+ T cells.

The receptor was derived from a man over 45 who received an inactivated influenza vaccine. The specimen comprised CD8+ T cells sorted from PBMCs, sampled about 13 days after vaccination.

CDR3 bases: TGTGCCAGCAGTTCGACAGGGTACTACGAGCAGTACTTC. This encodes CASSSTGYYEQYF. The chain links TRBV27 to TRBJ2-7, with TRBD1 matching over 7 bases. Germline CDR1 MNHEY, CDR2 SMNVEV (reference sequence). V shed 4 bases, J shed 3 bases, and the junction held 3 bases outside the gene matches. This CDR3 comprises 13 residues.